The 2 T cell receptor beta chains in this list originate from one sample, sequenced in a study of cytomegalovirus exposure and HLA in healthy donors. PCR involved 60 Vbeta and 13 Jbeta primers. Sequencing was performed with immunoSEQ multiplex PCR; in TCRdb, only in-frame clones are kept and a portion is missing. Here the sample spans more than 95,000 clones, about three quarters being singletons. Sequences were obtained from PBMCs. Receptors originate from a female donor in good health and CMV-seronegative.

The chain combines TRBV7-9 with TRBJ2-7, with TRBD1 matching 9 bases. This CDR3 has 16 residues. Trimming took 3 bases from V and 1 from J; bases not matched to a gene: 7. The germline V gene encodes CDR1 SEHNR and CDR2 FQNEAQ (reference sequence). The CDR3 sequence is CASSFPRDRVSYEQYF. DNA for the CDR3: TGTGCCAGCAGCTTTCCCCGGGACAGGGTTTCCTACGAGCAGTACTTC.

This clone was seen more than once but under ten times. The junction does not match germline at one end; this may be a read error. This chain uses TRBV5-1 with TRBJ2-4, with 9 bases that match TRBD1. This CDR3 has 17 residues. Germline V gene sequence: CDR1 SGHRS, CDR2 YFSETQ. The CDR3 spells CASSAGQGTLAKNSQYF. The CDR3 DNA follows: TGCGCCAGCAGCGCCGGACAGGGGACCCTAGCCAAAAACAGTCAGTACTTC.